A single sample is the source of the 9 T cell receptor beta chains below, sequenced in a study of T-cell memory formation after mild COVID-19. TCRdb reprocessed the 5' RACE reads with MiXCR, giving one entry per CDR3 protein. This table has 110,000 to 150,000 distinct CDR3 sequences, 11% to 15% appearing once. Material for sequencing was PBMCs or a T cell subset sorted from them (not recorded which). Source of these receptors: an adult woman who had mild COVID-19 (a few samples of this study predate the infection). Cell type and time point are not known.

CDR3 in DNA: TGTGCCAGCAGCTTAGCTCTCGGGACAGGACTCACCGGGGAGCTGTTTTTT. This sequence encodes CASSLALGTGLTGELFF. V usage is TRBV11-2 and J usage is TRBJ2-2, with 8 bases that match TRBD1. The CDR3 loop spans 17 amino acids. CDR1 is SGHAT and CDR2 is FQNNGV in the germline V gene. Germline trimming cut 1 base from V and 4 bases from J; bases unmatched to any gene: 8.

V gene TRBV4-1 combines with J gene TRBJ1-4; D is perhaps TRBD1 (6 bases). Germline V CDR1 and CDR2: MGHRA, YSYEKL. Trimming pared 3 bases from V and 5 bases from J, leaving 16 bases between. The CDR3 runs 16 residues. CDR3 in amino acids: CASSQLGDTTNEKLFF. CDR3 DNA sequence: TGCGCCAGCAGCCAGCTCGGGGACACGACAAATGAAAAACTGTTTTTT.

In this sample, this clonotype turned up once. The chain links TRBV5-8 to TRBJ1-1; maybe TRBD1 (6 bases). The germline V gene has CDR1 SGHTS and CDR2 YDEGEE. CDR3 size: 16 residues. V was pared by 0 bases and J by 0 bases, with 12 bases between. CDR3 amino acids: CASSLDRGAMNTEAFF. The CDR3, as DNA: TGTGCCAGCAGCTTGGATCGGGGGGCAATGAACACTGAAGCTTTCTTT.

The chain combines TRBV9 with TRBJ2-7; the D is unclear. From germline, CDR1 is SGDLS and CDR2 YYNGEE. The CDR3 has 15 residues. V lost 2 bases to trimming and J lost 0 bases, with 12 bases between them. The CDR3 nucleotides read TGTGCCAGCAGCGTCACCTCTGGCGGCTCCTACGAGCAGTACTTC. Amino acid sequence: CASSVTSGGSYEQYF.

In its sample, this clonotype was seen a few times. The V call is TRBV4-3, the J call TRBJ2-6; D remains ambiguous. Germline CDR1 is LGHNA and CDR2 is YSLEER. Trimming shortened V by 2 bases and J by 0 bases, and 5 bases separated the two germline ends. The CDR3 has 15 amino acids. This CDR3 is CASSQTPSGANVLTF. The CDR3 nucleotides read TGCGCCAGCAGCCAAACACCCTCTGGGGCCAACGTCCTGACTTTC.

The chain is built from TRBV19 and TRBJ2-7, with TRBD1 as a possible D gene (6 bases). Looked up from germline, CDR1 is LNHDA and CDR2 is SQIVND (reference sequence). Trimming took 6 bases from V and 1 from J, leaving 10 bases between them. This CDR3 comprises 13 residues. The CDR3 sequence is CASRPGASYEQYF. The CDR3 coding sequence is TGTGCCAGTAGACCAGGGGCGTCCTACGAGCAGTACTTC.

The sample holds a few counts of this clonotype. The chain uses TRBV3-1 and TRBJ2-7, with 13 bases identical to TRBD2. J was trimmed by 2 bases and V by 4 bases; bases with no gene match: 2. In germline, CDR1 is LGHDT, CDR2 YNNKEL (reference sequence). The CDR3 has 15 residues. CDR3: CASSLTSGRAYEQYF. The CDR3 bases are TGTGCCAGCAGCCTTACTAGCGGGAGGGCCTACGAGCAGTACTTC.

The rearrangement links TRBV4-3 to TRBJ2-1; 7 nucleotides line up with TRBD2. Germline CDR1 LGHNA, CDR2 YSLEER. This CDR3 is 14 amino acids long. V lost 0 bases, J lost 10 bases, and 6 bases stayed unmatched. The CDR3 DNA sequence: TGCGCCAGCAGCCAAGATAAGGGAGGGCGAGAGCAGTTCTTC. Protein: CASSQDKGGREQFF.

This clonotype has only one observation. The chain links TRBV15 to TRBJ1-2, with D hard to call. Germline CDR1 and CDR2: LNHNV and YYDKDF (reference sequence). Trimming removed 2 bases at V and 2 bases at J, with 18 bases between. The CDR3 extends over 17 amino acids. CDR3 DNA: TGTGCCACCAGCAGACCCATCGCGACCGGGGTAAACTATGGCTACACCTTC. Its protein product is CATSRPIATGVNYGYTF.